Listed here are 9 T cell receptor beta chains from one sample, sequenced in a study of shared clonotypes between healthy human individuals. Profiling relied on immunoSEQ multiplex PCR, and the TCRdb table lists in-frame clones only, not all of them. The table shows 450,000 to 600,000 clones, with about 80% occurring only once. The sequenced sample was PBMCs. These receptor sequences come from a woman between 40 and 55 years old in good health. Some clones in this sample may be carry-over from other donors' samples.

The chain joins TRBV7-9 to TRBJ2-2, with D possibly being TRBD1 (6 bases). Germline V gives CDR1 SEHNR, CDR2 FQNEAQ (reference sequence). Trimming took off 5 bases at V and 5 bases at J, with 15 bases between the two ends. This CDR3 has 15 residues. The CDR3 bases are TGTGCCAGCAGCCTCCAGGGGATAGGGACCGGGGAGCTGTTTTTT. It specifies CASSLQGIGTGELFF.

The gene calls are TRBV9 and TRBJ2-1, with 12 nucleotides matching TRBD2. CDR1 and CDR2 (germline): SGDLS, YYNGEE. The CDR3 is 17 amino acids. V shed 4 bases and J 6 bases; nucleotides not matched to a gene: 11. CDR3 DNA sequence: TGTGCCAGCAGCCCAGGGCTAGCGGGAGGGAAATTCAATGAGCAGTTCTTC. The encoded protein is CASSPGLAGGKFNEQFF.

This chain uses TRBV30 with TRBJ2-7; D possibly corresponds to TRBD1 (6 bases). V was trimmed by 1 base and J by 4 bases, leaving 8 bases between them. Germline loops: CDR1 GTSNPN, CDR2 SVGIG (reference sequence). The CDR3 sequence is 12 residues long. The CDR3 DNA sequence: TGTGCCTGGAGTGGGGACACATACGAGCAGTACTTC. This codes for CAWSGDTYEQYF.

The V and J genes are TRBV4-2 and TRBJ1-1; D is possibly TRBD1 (6 bases). Germline V gene sequence: CDR1 LGHNA, CDR2 YNFKEQ. V lost 2 bases and J 4 bases, leaving 11 bases between the germline ends. This CDR3 is built from 14 residues. The CDR3 DNA reads as TGTGCCAGCAGCCAACTCCAGGGGTCCACTGAAGCTTTCTTT. Its translation: CASSQLQGSTEAFF.

This clone was observed a few times. The CDR3 is CASSPPGQGNNYGYTF. As DNA, the CDR3 is TGTGCCAGCTCACCACCGGGACAGGGGAATAACTATGGCTACACCTTC. This sequence joins TRBV18 and TRBJ1-2; 10 bases agree with TRBD1. Germline CDR1 KGHSH, CDR2 LQKENI. The CDR3 runs 16 residues. V dropped 0 bases and J dropped 1; count of bases not matched to a gene: 2.

The V call is TRBV28, the J call TRBJ2-6; D might be TRBD2 (6 bases). Trimming took off 6 bases at V and 3 bases at J, with 12 bases between the two ends. CDR3 length: 15 amino acids. Germline V CDR1 and CDR2: MDHEN, SYDVKM. The CDR3 DNA reads TGTGCCAGCAGGGGTCCGGGAGTTGGGGCCAACGTCCTGACTTTC. As protein: CASRGPGVGANVLTF.

The chain recombines TRBV6-5 with TRBJ1-2, with TRBD1 identical over 11 bases. V lost 7 bases to trimming and J lost 7 bases; unmatched junction nucleotides: 5. The CDR3 runs 13 residues. Germline CDR1 and CDR2: MNHEY and SVGAGI. The chain's CDR3 is CASTPDRGLGYTF. CDR3 nucleotides: TGTGCCAGCACCCCGGACAGGGGGCTTGGCTACACCTTC.

The J gene is TRBJ2-3, the V gene TRBV28, with D unclear. The CDR3 runs to 16 residues. The V gene's germline CDR1 is MDHEN and CDR2 SYDVKM. With 2 bases removed from V and 0 bases from J, the gap between germline ends came to 12 bases. CDR3 bases: TGTGCCAGCAGTTTAGGGTTAGCAGAAAGCACAGATACGCAGTATTTT. Translating gives CASSLGLAESTDTQYF.

The chain uses TRBV7-8 and TRBJ1-3, with D possibly matching TRBD1 (5 bases). Per the germline V gene, CDR1 is SGHVS and CDR2 is FQNEAQ. Trimming removed 3 bases at V and 0 bases at J, with 15 bases between. The CDR3 spans 17 residues. CDR3 loop: CASSFLGEELSGNTIYF. In nucleotides, the CDR3 is TGTGCCAGCAGCTTCTTAGGGGAGGAACTCTCTGGAAACACCATATATTTT.